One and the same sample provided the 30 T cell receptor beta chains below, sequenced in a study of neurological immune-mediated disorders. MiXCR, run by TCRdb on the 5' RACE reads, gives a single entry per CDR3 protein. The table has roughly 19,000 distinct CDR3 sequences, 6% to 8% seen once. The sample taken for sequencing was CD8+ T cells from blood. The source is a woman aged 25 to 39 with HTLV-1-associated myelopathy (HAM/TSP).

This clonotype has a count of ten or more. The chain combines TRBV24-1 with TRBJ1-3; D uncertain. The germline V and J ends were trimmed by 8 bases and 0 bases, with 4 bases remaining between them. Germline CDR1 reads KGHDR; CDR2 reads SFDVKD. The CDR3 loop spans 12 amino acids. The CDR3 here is CATTDSGNTIYF. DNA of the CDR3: TGTGCCACCACCGACTCTGGAAACACCATATATTTT.

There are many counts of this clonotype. CDR3 protein: CASSLFGRTDTQYF. CDR3 bases: TGTGCCAGCAGCCTCTTTGGGCGGACAGATACGCAGTATTTT. This chain uses TRBV14 with TRBJ2-3, with D unresolved. The CDR3 length is 14 residues. Trimming left V 4 bases short and J 3 bases short, with 11 bases between. Germline CDR1 SGHDN, CDR2 FVKESK.

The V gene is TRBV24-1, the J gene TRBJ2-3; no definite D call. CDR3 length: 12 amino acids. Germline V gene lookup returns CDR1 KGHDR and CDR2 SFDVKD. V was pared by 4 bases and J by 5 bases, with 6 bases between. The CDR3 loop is CATSEGKDTQYF. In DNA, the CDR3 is TGTGCCACCAGTGAAGGGAAAGATACGCAGTATTTT.

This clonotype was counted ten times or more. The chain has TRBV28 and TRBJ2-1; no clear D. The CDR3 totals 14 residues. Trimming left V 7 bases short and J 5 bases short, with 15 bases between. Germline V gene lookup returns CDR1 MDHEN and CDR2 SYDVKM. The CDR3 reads CASTSGSTNNEQFF. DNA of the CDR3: TGTGCCAGCACCTCGGGCTCTACCAACAATGAGCAGTTCTTC.

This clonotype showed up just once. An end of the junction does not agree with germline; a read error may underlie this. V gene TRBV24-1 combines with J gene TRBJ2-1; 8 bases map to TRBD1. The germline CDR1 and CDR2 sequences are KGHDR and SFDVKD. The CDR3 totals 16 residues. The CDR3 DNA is TGTGCCACCATTGATCCCAAGACAGGGGCACAATATGAGCAGTTCTTC. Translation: CATIDPKTGAQYEQFF.

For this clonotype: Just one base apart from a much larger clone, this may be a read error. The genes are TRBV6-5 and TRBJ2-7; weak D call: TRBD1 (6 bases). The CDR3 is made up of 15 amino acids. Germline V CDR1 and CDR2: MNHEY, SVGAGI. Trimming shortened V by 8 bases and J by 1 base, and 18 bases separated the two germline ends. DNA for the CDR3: TGTGCCAGCCATGGATTATTGGACAGATCCTACGAGCAGTACTTC. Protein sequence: CASHGLLDRSYEQYF.

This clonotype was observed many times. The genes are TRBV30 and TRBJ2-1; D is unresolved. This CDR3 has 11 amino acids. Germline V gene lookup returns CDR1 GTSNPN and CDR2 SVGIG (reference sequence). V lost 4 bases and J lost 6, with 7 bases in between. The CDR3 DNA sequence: TGTGCCTGGATGTCGGGCAATGAGCAGTTCTTC. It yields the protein CAWMSGNEQFF.

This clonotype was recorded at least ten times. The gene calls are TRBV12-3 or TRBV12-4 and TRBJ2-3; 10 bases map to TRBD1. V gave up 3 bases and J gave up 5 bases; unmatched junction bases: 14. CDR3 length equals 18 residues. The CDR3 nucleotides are TGTGCCAGCAGTTTCCTCGTATCCGGGACAGGGGATAAAGATACGCAGTATTTT. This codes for CASSFLVSGTGDKDTQYF.

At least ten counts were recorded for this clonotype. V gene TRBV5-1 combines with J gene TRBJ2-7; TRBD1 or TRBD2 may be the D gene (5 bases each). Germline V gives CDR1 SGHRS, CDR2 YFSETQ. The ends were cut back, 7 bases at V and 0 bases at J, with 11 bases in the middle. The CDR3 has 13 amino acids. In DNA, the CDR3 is TGCGCCAGCCGTGAGGGGAGCTCCTACGAGCAGTACTTC. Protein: CASREGSSYEQYF. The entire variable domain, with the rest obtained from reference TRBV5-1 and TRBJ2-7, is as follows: KAGVTQTPRYLIKTRGQQVTLSCSPISGHRSVSWYQQTPGQGLQFLFEYFSETQRNKGNFPGRFSGRQFSNSRSEMNVSTLELGDSALYLCASREGSSYEQYFGPGTRLTVT.

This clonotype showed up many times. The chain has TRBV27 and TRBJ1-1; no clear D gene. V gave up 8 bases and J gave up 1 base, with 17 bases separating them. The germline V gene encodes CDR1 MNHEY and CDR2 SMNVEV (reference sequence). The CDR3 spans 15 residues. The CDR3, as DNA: TGTGCCAGCGCATCGCCTGGAAGACCGAACACTGAAGCTTTCTTT. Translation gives CASASPGRPNTEAFF.

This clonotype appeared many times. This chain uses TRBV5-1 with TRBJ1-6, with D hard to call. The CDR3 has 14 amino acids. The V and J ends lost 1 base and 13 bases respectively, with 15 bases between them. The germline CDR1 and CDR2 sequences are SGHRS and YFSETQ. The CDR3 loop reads CASSLFVGIAPLHF. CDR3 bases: TGCGCCAGCAGCTTGTTCGTAGGGATAGCCCCCCTCCACTTT.

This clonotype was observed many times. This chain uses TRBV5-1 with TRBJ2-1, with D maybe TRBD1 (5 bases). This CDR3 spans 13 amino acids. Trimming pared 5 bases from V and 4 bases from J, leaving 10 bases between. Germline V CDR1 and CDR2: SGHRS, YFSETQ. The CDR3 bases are TGCGCCAGCAGGACAGAAGAATACAATGAGCAGTTCTTC. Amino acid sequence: CASRTEEYNEQFF.

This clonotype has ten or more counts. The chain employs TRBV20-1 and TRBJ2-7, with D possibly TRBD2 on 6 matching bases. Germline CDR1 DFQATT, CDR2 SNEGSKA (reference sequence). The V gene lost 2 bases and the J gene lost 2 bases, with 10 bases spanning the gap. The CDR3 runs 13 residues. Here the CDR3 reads CSARLGGPYEQYF. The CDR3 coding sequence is TGCAGTGCTAGACTGGGGGGACCCTACGAGCAGTACTTC.

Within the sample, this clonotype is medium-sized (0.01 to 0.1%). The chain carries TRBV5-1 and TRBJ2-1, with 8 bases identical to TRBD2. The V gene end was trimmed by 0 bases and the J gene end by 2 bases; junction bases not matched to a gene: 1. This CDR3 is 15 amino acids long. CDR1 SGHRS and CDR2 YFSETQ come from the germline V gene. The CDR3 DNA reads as TGCGCCAGCAGCTTGGAACTAGCGGCCTACAATGAGCAGTTCTTC. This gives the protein CASSLELAAYNEQFF.

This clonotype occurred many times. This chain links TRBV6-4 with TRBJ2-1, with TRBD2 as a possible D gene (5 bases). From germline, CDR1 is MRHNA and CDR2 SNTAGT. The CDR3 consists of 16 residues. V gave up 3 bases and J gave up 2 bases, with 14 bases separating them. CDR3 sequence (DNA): TGTGCCAGCAGTGAGGGTGGTAGCGCCGCCTACAATGAGCAGTTCTTC. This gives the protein CASSEGGSAAYNEQFF.

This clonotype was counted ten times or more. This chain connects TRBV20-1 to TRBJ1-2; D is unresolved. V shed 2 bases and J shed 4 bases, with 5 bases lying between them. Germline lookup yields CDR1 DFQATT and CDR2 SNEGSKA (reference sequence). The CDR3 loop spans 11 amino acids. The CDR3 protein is CSARTPYGYTF. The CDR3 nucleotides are TGCAGTGCTAGAACTCCCTATGGCTACACCTTC.

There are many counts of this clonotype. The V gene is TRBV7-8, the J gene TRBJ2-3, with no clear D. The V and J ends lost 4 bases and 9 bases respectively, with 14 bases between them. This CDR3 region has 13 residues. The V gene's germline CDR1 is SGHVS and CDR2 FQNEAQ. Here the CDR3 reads CASSSPPTKTQYF. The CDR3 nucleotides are TGTGCCAGCAGCTCGCCGCCAACAAAGACGCAGTATTTT.

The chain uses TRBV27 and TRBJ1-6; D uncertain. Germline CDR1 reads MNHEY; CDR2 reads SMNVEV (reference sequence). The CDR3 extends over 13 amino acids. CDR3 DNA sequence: TGTGTCAGTAGTTTATCGAACATTTCACCCCTCCACTTT. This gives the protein CVSSLSNISPLHF.

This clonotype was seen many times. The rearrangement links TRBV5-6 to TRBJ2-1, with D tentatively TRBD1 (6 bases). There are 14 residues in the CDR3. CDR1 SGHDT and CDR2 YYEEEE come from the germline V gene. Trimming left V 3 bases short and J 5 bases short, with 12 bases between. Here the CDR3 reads CASSWGTHNNEQFF. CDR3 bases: TGTGCCAGCAGCTGGGGGACACACAACAATGAGCAGTTCTTC.

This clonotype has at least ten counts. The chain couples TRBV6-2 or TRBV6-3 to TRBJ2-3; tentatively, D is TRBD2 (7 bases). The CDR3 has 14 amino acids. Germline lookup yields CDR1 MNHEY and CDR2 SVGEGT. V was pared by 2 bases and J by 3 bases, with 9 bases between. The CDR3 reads CASSYGGATDTQYF. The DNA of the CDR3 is TGTGCCAGCAGTTACGGGGGGGCAACAGATACGCAGTATTTT.

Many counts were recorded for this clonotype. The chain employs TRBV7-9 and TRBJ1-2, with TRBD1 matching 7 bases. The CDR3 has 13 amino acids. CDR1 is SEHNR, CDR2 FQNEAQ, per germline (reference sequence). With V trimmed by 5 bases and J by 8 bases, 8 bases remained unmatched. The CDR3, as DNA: TGTGCCAGCAGCCCCGACAGGGTGGGCGGCTACACCTTC. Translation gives CASSPDRVGGYTF.

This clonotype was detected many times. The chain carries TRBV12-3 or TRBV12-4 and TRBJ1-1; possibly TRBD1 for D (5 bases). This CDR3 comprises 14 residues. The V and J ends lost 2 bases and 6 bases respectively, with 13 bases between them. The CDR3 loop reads CASSLHRTGAEAFF. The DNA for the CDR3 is TGTGCCAGCAGTTTACACCGAACAGGAGCTGAAGCTTTCTTT.

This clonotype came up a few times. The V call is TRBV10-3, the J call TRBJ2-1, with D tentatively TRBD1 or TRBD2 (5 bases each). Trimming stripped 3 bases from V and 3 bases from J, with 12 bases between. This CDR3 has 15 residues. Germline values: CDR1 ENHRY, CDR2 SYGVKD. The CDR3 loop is CAISEPGTIYNEQFF. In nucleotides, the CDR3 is TGTGCCATCAGTGAACCTGGGACCATCTACAATGAGCAGTTCTTC.

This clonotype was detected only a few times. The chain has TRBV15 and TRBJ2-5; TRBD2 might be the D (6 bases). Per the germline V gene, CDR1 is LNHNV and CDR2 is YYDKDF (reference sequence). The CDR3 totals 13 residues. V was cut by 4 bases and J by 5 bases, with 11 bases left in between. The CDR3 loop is CATSTRAGETQYF. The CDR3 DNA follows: TGTGCCACCAGCACACGGGCGGGGGAGACCCAGTACTTC.

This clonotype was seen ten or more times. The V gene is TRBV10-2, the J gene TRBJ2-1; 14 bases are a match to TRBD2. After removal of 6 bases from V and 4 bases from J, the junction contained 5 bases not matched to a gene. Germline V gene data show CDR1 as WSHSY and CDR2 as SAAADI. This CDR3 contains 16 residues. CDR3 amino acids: CASSRTSGGTYNEQFF. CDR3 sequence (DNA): TGCGCCAGCAGCCGGACTAGCGGGGGGACATACAATGAGCAGTTCTTC.

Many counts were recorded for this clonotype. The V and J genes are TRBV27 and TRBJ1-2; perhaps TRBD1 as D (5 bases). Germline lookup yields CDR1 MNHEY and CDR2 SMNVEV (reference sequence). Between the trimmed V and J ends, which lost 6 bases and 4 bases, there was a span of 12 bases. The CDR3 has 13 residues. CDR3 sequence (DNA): TGTGCCAGCAGCGACGGGACCCCCTATGGCTACACCTTC. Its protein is CASSDGTPYGYTF.

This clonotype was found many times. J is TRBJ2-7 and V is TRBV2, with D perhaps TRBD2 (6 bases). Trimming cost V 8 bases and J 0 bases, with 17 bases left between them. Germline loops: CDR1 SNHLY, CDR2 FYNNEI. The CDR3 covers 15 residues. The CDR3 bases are TGTGCCAGCCAGCCTATTGGGGGGACCTCCTACGAGCAGTACTTC. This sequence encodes CASQPIGGTSYEQYF.

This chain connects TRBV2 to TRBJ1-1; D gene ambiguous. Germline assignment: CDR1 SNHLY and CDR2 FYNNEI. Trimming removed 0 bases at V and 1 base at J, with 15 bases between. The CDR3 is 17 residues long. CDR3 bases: TGTGCCAGCAGTGAAGCAGGTGACAAGGCCTGGAACACTGAAGCTTTCTTT. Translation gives CASSEAGDKAWNTEAFF.

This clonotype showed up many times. CDR3 DNA sequence: TGCGCCAGCAGCAGTCCGGGCGGCGAGCAGTTCTTC. As protein: CASSSPGGEQFF. The chain employs TRBV5-1 and TRBJ2-1; no clear D. The CDR3 runs to 12 residues. The germline gives CDR1 SGHRS, CDR2 YFSETQ. The V end lost 4 bases, the J end lost 10 bases, and 12 bases lay between the germline ends.

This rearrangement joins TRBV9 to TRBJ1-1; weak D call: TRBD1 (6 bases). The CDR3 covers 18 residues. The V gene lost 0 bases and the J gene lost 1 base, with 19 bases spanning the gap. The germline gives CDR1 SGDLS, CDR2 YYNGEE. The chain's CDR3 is CASSVEGETGTENTEAFF. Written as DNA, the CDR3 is TGTGCCAGCAGCGTAGAGGGGGAAACCGGGACGGAGAACACTGAAGCTTTCTTT.